This TCR beta chain was captured in a study of graft-versus-host responses after intestinal transplantation. Study-level findings and limits: Where graft-donor T cell macrochimerism was present, patients had high graft-versus-host to host-versus-graft clonal ratios in allografts. The recipient marrow held GvH clones, and some of them showed up first in ileum or blood.

Measured with immunoSEQ multiplex PCR; TCRdb has only the in-frame clones, and not every one. The table lists some 31,000 clones, roughly nine tenths of them singletons. Notes on this clone: Its specificity is unknown.

The source material was PBMCs, sampled 450 to 480 days after intestinal transplantation. The sequence derives from a human patient who received an intestinal transplant, so some T cells may come from the graft donor.

The CDR3 is CAWRENLGTGELFF. In DNA form, the CDR3 reads TGTGCCTGGAGAGAAAATCTGGGCACCGGGGAGCTGTTTTTT. J is TRBJ2-2 and V is TRBV30; D unresolved. Trimming removed 3 bases from V and 4 bases from J, with 12 bases in between. This CDR3 is 14 amino acids long. Germline V gives CDR1 GTSNPN, CDR2 SVGIG (reference sequence).